Listed here are 5 T cell receptor beta chains from one sample, sequenced in a study of blood T cell repertoires in COVID-19. TCRdb's table, derived via immunoSEQ multiplex PCR, lists solely in-frame clones and lacks some. The sample carries roughly 95,000 clones, about 86% recorded once. Sequencing was carried out using peripheral blood. The receptors were gathered from a man in his sixties with acute or convalescent COVID-19.

The gene calls are TRBV5-1 and TRBJ2-1; 12 bases align to TRBD2. CDR3 length: 18 amino acids. V lost 0 bases to trimming and J lost 7 bases; unmatched junction nucleotides: 11. The germline gives CDR1 SGHRS, CDR2 YFSETQ. CDR3 residues: CASSLGLAGVRLRNEQFF. In DNA, the CDR3 is TGCGCCAGCAGCTTGGGACTAGCGGGAGTAAGGTTAAGGAATGAGCAGTTCTTC.

The J gene is TRBJ1-5, the V gene TRBV19, with D hard to call. The CDR3 is 13 amino acids. Trimming removed 3 bases from V and 5 bases from J, with 8 bases in between. The germline gives CDR1 LNHDA, CDR2 SQIVND (reference sequence). CDR3 amino acids: CASSIAVHQPQHF. The CDR3 DNA reads as TGTGCCAGTAGTATCGCGGTCCATCAGCCCCAGCATTTT.

V and J are TRBV10-1 and TRBJ2-1; D may be TRBD2 (5 bases). This CDR3 comprises 14 residues. Between the trimmed V and J ends, which lost 4 bases and 5 bases, there was a span of 12 bases. Germline V CDR1 and CDR2: WNHNN, SYGVQD (reference sequence). The CDR3 loop reads CASSGAGINNEQFF. The CDR3 bases are TGCGCCAGCAGTGGCGCCGGGATTAACAATGAGCAGTTCTTC.

The chain employs TRBV7-2 and TRBJ1-2; tentatively, D is TRBD1 (5 bases). Deletions cut 0 bases from V and 4 bases from J, with 12 bases between. Looked up from germline, CDR1 is SGHTA and CDR2 is FQGNSA. The CDR3 covers 15 residues. As DNA, the CDR3 is TGTGCCAGCAGCTTAGCTGGAGGGGCCTTCTATGGCTACACCTTC. It specifies CASSLAGGAFYGYTF.

This chain links TRBV27 with TRBJ2-1; TRBD2 might be the D (6 bases). Germline loops: CDR1 MNHEY, CDR2 SMNVEV (reference sequence). The germline V and J ends were trimmed by 5 bases and 4 bases, with 12 bases remaining between them. The CDR3 contains 14 residues. The CDR3 reads CASSLVGGYNEQFF. CDR3 DNA: TGTGCCAGCAGTCTGGTCGGGGGTTACAATGAGCAGTTCTTC.